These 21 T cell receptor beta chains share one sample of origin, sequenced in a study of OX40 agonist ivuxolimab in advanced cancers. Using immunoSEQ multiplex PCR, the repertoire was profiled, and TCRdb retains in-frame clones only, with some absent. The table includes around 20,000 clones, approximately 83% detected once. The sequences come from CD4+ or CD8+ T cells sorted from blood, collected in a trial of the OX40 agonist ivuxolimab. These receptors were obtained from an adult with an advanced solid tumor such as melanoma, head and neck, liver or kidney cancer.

The CDR3 loop reads CASSASGGPRETQYF. In DNA, the CDR3 is TGTGCCAGCAGTGCTAGCGGGGGGCCAAGGGAGACCCAGTACTTC. The chain combines TRBV27 with TRBJ2-5; 11 bases are shared with TRBD2. CDR1 is MNHEY and CDR2 is SMNVEV in the germline V gene (reference sequence). The CDR3 covers 15 residues. V shed 5 bases and J 5 bases; nucleotides not matched to a gene: 7.

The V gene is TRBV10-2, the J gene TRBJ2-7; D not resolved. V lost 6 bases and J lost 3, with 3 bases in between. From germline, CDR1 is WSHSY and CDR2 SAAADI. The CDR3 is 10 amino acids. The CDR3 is CASSDYEQYF. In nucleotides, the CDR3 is TGCGCCAGCAGCGACTACGAGCAGTACTTC.

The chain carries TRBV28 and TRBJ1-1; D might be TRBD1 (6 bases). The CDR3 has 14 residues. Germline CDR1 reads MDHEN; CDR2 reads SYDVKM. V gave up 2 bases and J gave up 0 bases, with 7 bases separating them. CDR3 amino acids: CASSLGQLNTEAFF. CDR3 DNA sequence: TGTGCCAGCAGTTTAGGACAGCTGAACACTGAAGCTTTCTTT.

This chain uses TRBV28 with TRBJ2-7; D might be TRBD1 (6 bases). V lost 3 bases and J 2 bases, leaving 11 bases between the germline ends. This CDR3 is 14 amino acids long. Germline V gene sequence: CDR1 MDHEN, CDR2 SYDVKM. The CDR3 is CASSLGRGPYEQYF. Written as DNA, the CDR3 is TGTGCCAGCAGTTTGGGCAGGGGACCCTACGAGCAGTACTTC.

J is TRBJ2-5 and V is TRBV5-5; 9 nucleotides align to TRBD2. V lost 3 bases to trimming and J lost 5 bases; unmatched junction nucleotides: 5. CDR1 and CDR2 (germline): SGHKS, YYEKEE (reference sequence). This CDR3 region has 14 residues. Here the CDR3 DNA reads TGTGCCAGCAGCTGGACTAGCGTGGGGGAGACCCAGTACTTC. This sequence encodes CASSWTSVGETQYF.

The CDR3 nucleotides are TGTGCCAGCAGCACAACGGGTAACTATGGCTACACCTTC. It specifies CASSTTGNYGYTF. V usage is TRBV7-2 and J usage is TRBJ1-2; D not resolved. This CDR3 comprises 13 residues. The V gene's germline CDR1 is SGHTA and CDR2 FQGNSA. V was pared by 5 bases and J by 1 base, with 8 bases between.

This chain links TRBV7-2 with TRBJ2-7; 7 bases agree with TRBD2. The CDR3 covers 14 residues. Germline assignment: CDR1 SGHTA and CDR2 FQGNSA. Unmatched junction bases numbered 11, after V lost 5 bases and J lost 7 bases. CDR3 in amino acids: CASSLARGSAEQYF. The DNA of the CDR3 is TGTGCCAGCAGCCTCGCGCGGGGGTCCGCGGAGCAGTACTTC.

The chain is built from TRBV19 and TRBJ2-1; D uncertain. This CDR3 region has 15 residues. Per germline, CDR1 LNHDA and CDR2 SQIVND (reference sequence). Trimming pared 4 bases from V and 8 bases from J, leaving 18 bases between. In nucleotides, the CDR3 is TGTGCCAGTAGTAATAGAGCCCCCGCCTTGGATGAGCAGTTCTTC. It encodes CASSNRAPALDEQFF.

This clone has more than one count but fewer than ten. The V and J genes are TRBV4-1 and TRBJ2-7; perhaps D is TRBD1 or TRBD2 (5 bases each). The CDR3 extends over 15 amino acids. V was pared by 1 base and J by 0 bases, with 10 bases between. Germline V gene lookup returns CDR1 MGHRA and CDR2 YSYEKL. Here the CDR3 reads CASSQGDGSSYEQYF. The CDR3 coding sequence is TGCGCCAGCAGCCAAGGGGACGGATCCTCCTACGAGCAGTACTTC.

This CDR3 is CASSIKGASNQPQHF. The CDR3 DNA sequence: TGTGCCAGTAGTATAAAGGGGGCCAGCAATCAGCCCCAGCATTTT. This sequence joins TRBV19 and TRBJ1-5; TRBD1 matches 7 bases. Looked up from germline, CDR1 is LNHDA and CDR2 is SQIVND (reference sequence). The CDR3 contains 15 residues. V trimming: 2 bases; J trimming: 1 base; junction bases outside the gene matches: 2.

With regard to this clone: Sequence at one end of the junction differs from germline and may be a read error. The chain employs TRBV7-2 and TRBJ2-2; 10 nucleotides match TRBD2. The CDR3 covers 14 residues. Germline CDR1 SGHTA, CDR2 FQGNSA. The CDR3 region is CAIERGGLTGELFF. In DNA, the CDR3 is TGTGCCATCGAGCGGGGGGGCCTCACCGGGGAGCTATTTTTT.

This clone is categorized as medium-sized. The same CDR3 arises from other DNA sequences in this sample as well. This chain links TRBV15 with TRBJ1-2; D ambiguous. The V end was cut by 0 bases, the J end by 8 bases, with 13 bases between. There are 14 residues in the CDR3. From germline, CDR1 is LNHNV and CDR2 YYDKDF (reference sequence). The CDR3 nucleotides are TGTGCCACCAGCAGAGATGTGGGTTTGTACGGCTACACCTTC. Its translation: CATSRDVGLYGYTF. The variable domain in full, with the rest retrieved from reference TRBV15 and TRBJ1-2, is DAMVIQNPRYQVTQFGKPVTLSCSQTLNHNVMYWYQQKSSQAPKLLFHYYDKDFNNEADTPDNFQSRRPNTSFCFLDIRSPGLGDTAMYLCATSRDVGLYGYTFGSGTRLTVV.

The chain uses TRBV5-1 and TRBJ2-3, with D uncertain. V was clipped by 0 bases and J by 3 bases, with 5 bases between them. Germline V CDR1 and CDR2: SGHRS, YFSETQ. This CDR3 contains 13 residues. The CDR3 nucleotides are TGCGCCAGCAGCTTGGGGCTGACAGATACGCAGTATTTT. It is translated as CASSLGLTDTQYF.

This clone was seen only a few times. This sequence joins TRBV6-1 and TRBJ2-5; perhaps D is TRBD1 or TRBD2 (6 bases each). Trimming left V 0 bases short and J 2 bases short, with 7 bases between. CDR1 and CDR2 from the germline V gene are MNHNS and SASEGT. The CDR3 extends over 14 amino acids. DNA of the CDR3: TGTGCCAGCAGTGAAGCAGGGGGGCAAGAGACCCAGTACTTC. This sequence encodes CASSEAGGQETQYF.

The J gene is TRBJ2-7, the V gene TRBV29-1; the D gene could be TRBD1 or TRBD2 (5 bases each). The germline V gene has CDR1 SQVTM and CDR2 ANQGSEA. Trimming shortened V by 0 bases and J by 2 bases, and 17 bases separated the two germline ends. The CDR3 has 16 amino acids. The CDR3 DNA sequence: TGCAGCGTTGAAGACGGGACGGCCACATCTACCTACGAGCAGTACTTC. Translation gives CSVEDGTATSTYEQYF.

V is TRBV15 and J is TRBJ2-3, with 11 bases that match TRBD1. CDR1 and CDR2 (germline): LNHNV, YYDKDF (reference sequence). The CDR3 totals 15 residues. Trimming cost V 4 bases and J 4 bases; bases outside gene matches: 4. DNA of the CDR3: TGTGCCACCAGCAATGGGACAGGGGGGCCAGATACGCAGTATTTT. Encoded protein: CATSNGTGGPDTQYF.

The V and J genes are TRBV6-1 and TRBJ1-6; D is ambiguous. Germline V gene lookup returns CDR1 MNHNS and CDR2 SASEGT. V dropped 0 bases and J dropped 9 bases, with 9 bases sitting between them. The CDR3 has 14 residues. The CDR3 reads CASSEAGSGSPLHF. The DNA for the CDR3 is TGTGCCAGCAGTGAAGCCGGTAGTGGTTCACCCCTCCACTTT.

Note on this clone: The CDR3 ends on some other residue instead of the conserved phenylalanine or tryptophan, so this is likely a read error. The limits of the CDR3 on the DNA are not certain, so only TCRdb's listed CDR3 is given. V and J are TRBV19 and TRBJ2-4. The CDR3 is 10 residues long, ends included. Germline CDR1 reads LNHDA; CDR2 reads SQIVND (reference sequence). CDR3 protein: CASSIGSRTA.

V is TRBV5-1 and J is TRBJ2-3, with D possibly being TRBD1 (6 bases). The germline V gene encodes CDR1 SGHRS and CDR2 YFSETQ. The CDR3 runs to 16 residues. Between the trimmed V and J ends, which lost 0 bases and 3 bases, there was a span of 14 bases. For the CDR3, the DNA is TGCGCCAGCAGCTTGGAAGAAGGGGGTTCGACAGATACGCAGTATTTT. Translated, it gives CASSLEEGGSTDTQYF.

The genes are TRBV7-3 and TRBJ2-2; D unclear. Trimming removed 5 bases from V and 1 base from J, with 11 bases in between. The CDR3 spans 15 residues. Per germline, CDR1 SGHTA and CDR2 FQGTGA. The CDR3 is CASSPSPENTGELFF. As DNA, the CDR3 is TGTGCCAGCAGCCCCTCCCCGGAGAACACCGGGGAGCTGTTTTTT.

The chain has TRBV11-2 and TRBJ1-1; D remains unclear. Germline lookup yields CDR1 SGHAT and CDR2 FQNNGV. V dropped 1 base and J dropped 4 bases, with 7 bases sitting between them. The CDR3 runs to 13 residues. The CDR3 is CASSLGSSTEAFF. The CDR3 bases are TGTGCCAGCAGCTTAGGGTCCAGCACTGAAGCTTTCTTT.